This TCR beta chain was documented in a study of blood T cell repertoires in COVID-19. Study context: COVID-19 samples from acute and convalescent phases originated in the United States, Italy and Spain. Sample material is recorded as cDNA or gDNA derived from T cells, B-cell-depleted T cells, or PBMCs.

In the original workflow: Reference gene primer amplification gave estimated nucleated cell counts. Assay: immunoSEQ multiplex PCR; the TCRdb copy retains only in-frame clones and omits some. V and J calls and clone size follow that table, whereas D and trimming were derived from the DNA. In the table there are over 45,000 clones, approximately 80% of which are singletons. The germline V gene has CDR1 MNHEY and CDR2 SVGAGI. This CDR3 contains 15 residues. Trimming removed 0 bases at V and 5 bases at J, with 13 bases between. This chain links TRBV6-5 with TRBJ1-1; D not certain. The specimen was peripheral blood. The receptor was isolated from a man aged 65 to 79 with acute or convalescent COVID-19. CDR3: CASSYSSMVRTEAFF. The DNA of the CDR3 is TGTGCCAGCAGTTACTCGAGTATGGTGAGGACTGAAGCTTTCTTT.